These 9 T cell receptor beta chains originate from one sample sequenced in a study of blood T cell repertoires in COVID-19. Assay: immunoSEQ multiplex PCR; the TCRdb copy retains only in-frame clones and omits some. The sample lists tens of thousands of clones; about nine tenths were seen once. Sequencing input: peripheral blood. The origin of the receptors is a woman between 70 and 85 years old with acute or convalescent COVID-19.

The rearrangement uses TRBV5-8 and TRBJ1-3; D call uncertain. The germline V gene has CDR1 SGHTS and CDR2 YDEGEE. V was clipped by 5 bases and J by 2 bases, with 14 bases between them. The length of the CDR3 is 15 residues. The CDR3 spells CASRSHSGPGNTIYF. CDR3 bases: TGTGCCAGCAGGAGCCATTCCGGTCCTGGAAACACCATATATTTT.

This clone was found a few times. The V and J genes are TRBV12-3 or TRBV12-4 and TRBJ1-2; the D is unclear. The CDR3 loop spans 12 amino acids. V lost 6 bases and J lost 8, with 13 bases in between. In DNA form, the CDR3 reads TGTGCCAGCAGCCCGGTCGACTGGGGCTACACCTTC. Translating it yields CASSPVDWGYTF.

The J gene is TRBJ1-2, the V gene TRBV4-1, with 9 bases that match TRBD1. The V and J ends lost 3 bases and 4 bases, in that order; junction bases with no gene match: 9. The CDR3 sequence is 16 residues long. The germline V gene encodes CDR1 MGHRA and CDR2 YSYEKL. CDR3 sequence: CASSHLGTGGTYGYTF. CDR3 bases: TGCGCCAGCAGCCATTTGGGAACAGGGGGCACCTATGGCTACACCTTC.

The chain joins TRBV6-4 to TRBJ2-3; D is possibly TRBD2 (6 bases). The V end was cut by 4 bases, the J end by 0 bases, with 11 bases between. This CDR3 spans 15 amino acids. Germline V CDR1 and CDR2: MRHNA, SNTAGT. In DNA, the CDR3 is TGTGCCAGCAGTGCCCGTCGGGGGAGCACAGATACGCAGTATTTT. Its protein product is CASSARRGSTDTQYF.

This chain joins TRBV11-2 and TRBJ1-3; D call uncertain. Trimming shortened V by 5 bases and J by 3 bases, and 8 bases separated the two germline ends. The CDR3 spans 13 residues. The germline gives CDR1 SGHAT, CDR2 FQNNGV. The CDR3: CASSTTDGNTIYF. For the CDR3, the DNA is TGTGCCAGCAGCACAACCGATGGAAACACCATATATTTT.

The CDR3 region is CATSERTGMGGYTF. The CDR3 bases are TGTGCCACCAGTGAGCGAACAGGGATGGGTGGCTACACCTTC. This chain joins TRBV24-1 and TRBJ1-2, with a tentative D call TRBD1 (6 bases). V lost 4 bases and J 7 bases, leaving 15 bases between the germline ends. Germline values: CDR1 KGHDR, CDR2 SFDVKD. This CDR3 region has 14 residues.

The chain uses TRBV6-5 and TRBJ1-1; D unclear. CDR1 and CDR2 (germline): MNHEY, SVGAGI. Trimming took off 8 bases at V and 5 bases at J, with 15 bases between the two ends. The CDR3 length is 13 residues. CDR3 DNA sequence: TGTGCCAGCGTTCTACAGAGAGGGACTGAAGCTTTCTTT. This encodes CASVLQRGTEAFF.

The V gene is TRBV29-1, the J gene TRBJ1-1; tentatively, D is TRBD1 (5 bases). This CDR3 is built from 12 residues. The V end was cut by 7 bases, the J end by 4 bases, with 13 bases between. Germline CDR1 is SQVTM and CDR2 is ANQGSEA. The CDR3 here is CSAARGGTEAFF. In DNA form, the CDR3 reads TGCAGCGCCGCGCGGGGGGGCACTGAAGCTTTCTTT.

This sequence joins TRBV7-9 and TRBJ2-3, with 10 positions matching TRBD2. CDR1 and CDR2 (germline): SEHNR, FQNEAQ (reference sequence). This CDR3 spans 16 amino acids. The trim removed 0 bases at V and 2 bases at J, leaving 2 bases unmatched. DNA of the CDR3: TGTGCCAGCAGCTTAGCAGCGGGAGGGCTCACAGATACGCAGTATTTT. Translated, it gives CASSLAAGGLTDTQYF.